Each of the 27 T cell receptor beta chains below was sequenced from the same sample in a study of blood T cell repertoires in COVID-19. TCRdb keeps only in-frame clones here, not all; method: immunoSEQ multiplex PCR. Here the sample spans 650,000 to 800,000 clones, just under 90% being singletons. The sample consisted of peripheral blood. The receptors originated from a woman between 18 and 29 years old with acute or convalescent COVID-19.

The V gene is TRBV3-1 (or the pseudogene TRBV3-2), the J gene TRBJ1-1, with a possible D match to TRBD1 (5 bases). The ends were cut back, 1 base at V and 14 bases at J, with 11 bases in the middle. From germline, CDR1 is LGHDT and CDR2 YNNKEL (reference sequence). The CDR3 is made up of 11 amino acids. The CDR3 spells CASSQVGEVFF. CDR3 bases: TGTGCCAGCAGCCAAGTAGGGGAGGTGTTCTTT.

This chain's CDR3 is CASSHQSGYTF. The CDR3 DNA sequence: TGTGCCAGCAGCCACCAGTCTGGCTACACCTTC. The V call is TRBV9, the J call TRBJ1-2; D uncertain. V was cut by 4 bases and J by 7 bases, with 8 bases left in between. Per germline, CDR1 SGDLS and CDR2 YYNGEE. This CDR3 has 11 amino acids.

This rearrangement joins TRBV2 to TRBJ1-4; tentative D call: TRBD1 (5 bases). The CDR3 has 14 amino acids. Germline lookup yields CDR1 SNHLY and CDR2 FYNNEI. V dropped 8 bases and J dropped 6 bases, with 16 bases sitting between them. CDR3 DNA: TGTGCCAGCGTAAACATACAGGCCCATGAAAAACTGTTTTTT. It codes for CASVNIQAHEKLFF.

V and J are TRBV19 and TRBJ1-6; perhaps TRBD1 as D (5 bases). V was trimmed by 3 bases and J by 0 bases, leaving 12 bases between them. Germline lookup yields CDR1 LNHDA and CDR2 SQIVND (reference sequence). The CDR3 loop spans 17 amino acids. The CDR3 nucleotides are TGTGCCAGTAGTATCCGACAGAAAAGCTCCTATAATTCACCCCTCCACTTT. Amino acid sequence: CASSIRQKSSYNSPLHF.

The chain uses TRBV2 and TRBJ2-7, with D possibly being TRBD2 (6 bases). This CDR3 is 13 amino acids long. Germline V gene sequence: CDR1 SNHLY, CDR2 FYNNEI. V dropped 6 bases and J dropped 10 bases, with 19 bases sitting between them. In DNA, the CDR3 is TGTGCCAGCAGGGCGGGACGGACGAATTACCAGTACTTC. Translating gives CASRAGRTNYQYF.

V and J are TRBV5-1 and TRBJ2-7; 8 positions match TRBD1. CDR1 is SGHRS, CDR2 YFSETQ, per germline. The junction had 6 bases not matched to a gene; V was cut back by 4 bases and J by 6 bases. This CDR3 has 13 residues. CDR3 protein: CASSRGQGGEQYF. CDR3 DNA: TGCGCCAGCAGCAGAGGACAGGGTGGCGAGCAGTACTTC.

The V and J genes are TRBV30 and TRBJ1-5, with 7 bases matching TRBD1. CDR3 length: 15 amino acids. Germline-derived CDR1 and CDR2 are GTSNPN and SVGIG (reference sequence). The V segment lost 0 bases and the J segment 5 bases; nucleotides outside the gene matches: 7. The CDR3 here is CAWSVGQAGYQPQHF. The DNA of the CDR3 is TGTGCCTGGAGTGTCGGACAGGCCGGGTATCAGCCCCAGCATTTT.

This chain connects TRBV20-1 to TRBJ1-5; possibly TRBD1 for D (5 bases). Germline V gives CDR1 DFQATT, CDR2 SNEGSKA (reference sequence). CDR3 length: 14 residues. V lost 3 bases to trimming and J lost 2 bases, with 11 bases between them. The CDR3 bases are TGCAGTGCTAGTCAGGGATCCCGCAATCAGCCCCAGCATTTT. This codes for CSASQGSRNQPQHF.

The chain has TRBV10-3 and TRBJ2-3; D remains unclear. CDR1 and CDR2 from the germline V gene are ENHRY and SYGVKD. The CDR3 totals 12 residues. The V end lost 7 bases, the J end lost 0 bases, and 5 bases lay between the germline ends. The CDR3 coding sequence is TGTGCCATCAAAACTAGCACAGATACGCAGTATTTT. Protein product: CAIKTSTDTQYF.

This CDR3 reads CASSPGTKEKLFF. The CDR3 region has the DNA TGTGCCAGCTCACCCGGGACAAAAGAAAAACTGTTTTTT. The rearrangement joins TRBV18 to TRBJ1-4; TRBD1 is a possible D gene (6 bases). V lost 3 bases to trimming and J lost 8 bases, with 10 bases between them. The CDR3 has 13 amino acids. The germline gives CDR1 KGHSH, CDR2 LQKENI.

The chain has TRBV28 and TRBJ1-3; 7 nucleotides agree with TRBD1. Germline lookup yields CDR1 MDHEN and CDR2 SYDVKM. This CDR3 comprises 14 residues. V lost 6 bases, J lost 2 bases, and 4 bases stayed unmatched. CDR3 region: CASSYTGAGNTIYF. The CDR3 DNA follows: TGTGCCAGCAGCTATACAGGGGCTGGAAACACCATATATTTT.

Details on this clone: The identical CDR3 is also encoded by other nucleotide sequences in the sample. V gene TRBV27 combines with J gene TRBJ1-5, with TRBD1 identical over 10 bases. V lost 3 bases, J lost 2 bases, and 1 base stayed unmatched. CDR1 is MNHEY, CDR2 SMNVEV, per germline (reference sequence). The CDR3 consists of 15 residues. The CDR3 DNA reads as TGTGCCAGCAGTTTGGGGACAGGGGGCAATCAGCCCCAGCATTTT. As protein: CASSLGTGGNQPQHF.

V is TRBV18 and J is TRBJ1-2; TRBD1 agrees at 9 bases. The CDR3 is 15 residues long. Per germline, CDR1 KGHSH and CDR2 LQKENI. The junction had 9 bases not matched to a gene; V was cut back by 3 bases and J by 7 bases. CDR3 loop: CASSPRDRELFGYTF. CDR3 sequence (DNA): TGTGCCAGCTCACCGCGGGACAGGGAGCTCTTTGGCTACACCTTC.

The table lists this clone with a count of one. The chain is built from TRBV10-1 and TRBJ1-2, with D unclear. The germline V and J ends were trimmed by 2 bases and 7 bases, with 8 bases remaining between them. The germline gives CDR1 WNHNN, CDR2 SYGVQD (reference sequence). The CDR3 consists of 12 residues. CDR3 in DNA: TGCGCCAGCAGTGAGCGAGTCGGTGGCTACACCTTC. Translating it yields CASSERVGGYTF.

CDR3: CASRRQGARGYTF. DNA for the CDR3: TGCGCCAGCAGAAGACAGGGGGCAAGGGGCTACACCTTC. V is TRBV10-1 and J is TRBJ1-2; 10 bases are a match to TRBD1. The CDR3 has 13 amino acids. In germline, CDR1 is WNHNN, CDR2 SYGVQD (reference sequence). V lost 6 bases to trimming and J lost 8 bases; unmatched junction nucleotides: 6.

This chain links TRBV9 with TRBJ2-7, with D perhaps matching TRBD2 (6 bases). Germline values: CDR1 SGDLS, CDR2 YYNGEE. The CDR3 contains 13 residues. Trimming took off 0 bases at V and 4 bases at J, with 8 bases between the two ends. The CDR3 here is CASSVGEEYEQYF. The CDR3 DNA sequence: TGTGCCAGCAGCGTAGGGGAGGAGTACGAGCAGTACTTC.

The V call is TRBV5-1, the J call TRBJ2-3; 11 nucleotides agree with TRBD2. Germline-derived CDR1 and CDR2 are SGHRS and YFSETQ. Losses at the gene ends were 0 bases for V and 6 bases for J; bases not matched to a gene: 3. This CDR3 has 15 residues. CDR3 region: CASSLGLAGGDTQYF. In DNA form, the CDR3 reads TGCGCCAGCAGCTTGGGGCTAGCGGGGGGTGATACGCAGTATTTT. Full variable domain (missing parts from reference TRBV5-1 and TRBJ2-3): KAGVTQTPRYLIKTRGQQVTLSCSPISGHRSVSWYQQTPGQGLQFLFEYFSETQRNKGNFPGRFSGRQFSNSRSEMNVSTLELGDSALYLCASSLGLAGGDTQYFGPGTRLTVL.

The chain uses TRBV6-5 and TRBJ1-1; TRBD1 might be the D (5 bases). There are 13 residues in the CDR3. V lost 7 bases to trimming and J lost 1 base, with 10 bases between them. Germline V lookup: CDR1 MNHEY, CDR2 SVGAGI. In DNA, the CDR3 is TGTGCCAGCACTACCACAGGGAACACTGAAGCTTTCTTT. Its protein product is CASTTTGNTEAFF.

The chain combines TRBV5-1 with TRBJ2-7; maybe TRBD1 (6 bases). This CDR3 spans 13 amino acids. V was clipped by 7 bases and J by 5 bases, with 16 bases between them. Germline-derived CDR1 and CDR2 are SGHRS and YFSETQ. As DNA, the CDR3 is TGCGCCAGCGGGTGGGGGCTAGAGAACGAGCAGTACTTC. Protein sequence: CASGWGLENEQYF.

The CDR3: CASTGTGGKNIQYF. Written as DNA, the CDR3 is TGTGCCAGCACCGGGACGGGAGGCAAAAACATTCAGTACTTC. The chain links TRBV28 to TRBJ2-4; 7 nucleotides line up with TRBD2. Germline V gene lookup returns CDR1 MDHEN and CDR2 SYDVKM. This CDR3 region has 14 residues. Germline trimming cut 7 bases from V and 3 bases from J; bases unmatched to any gene: 6.

CDR3 nucleotide sequence: TGTGCCTGGAGTGTAACCCCAGGGACAGGCGGAGGCTACACCTTC. Residues: CAWSVTPGTGGGYTF. The chain couples TRBV30 to TRBJ1-2; 8 bases align to TRBD1. The CDR3 has 15 residues. J lost 8 bases, V lost 0 bases, and 11 bases had no gene match. In germline, CDR1 is GTSNPN, CDR2 SVGIG (reference sequence). Combining the CDR3 with reference TRBV30 and TRBJ1-2 gives the whole variable domain SQTIHQWPATLVQPVGSPLSLECTVEGTSNPNLYWYRQAAGRGLQLLFYSVGIGQISSEVPQNLSASRPQDRQFILSSKKLLLSDSGFYLCAWSVTPGTGGGYTFGSGTRLTVV.

This clone was seen only a few times. The V call is TRBV3-1 (or the pseudogene TRBV3-2), the J call TRBJ1-6; 8 bases are shared with TRBD1. The V segment lost 6 bases and the J segment 10 bases; nucleotides outside the gene matches: 8. This CDR3 has 14 amino acids. CDR1 is LGHDT and CDR2 is YNNKEL in the germline V gene (reference sequence). The CDR3 nucleotides read TGTGCCAGCAGACCGGGACAGGCCGGGTCACCCCTCCACTTT. Its translation is CASRPGQAGSPLHF.

V and J are TRBV6-5 and TRBJ2-2, with TRBD2 matching over 7 bases. Trimming removed 11 bases from V and 8 bases from J; junction bases left unmatched: 5. The CDR3 totals 11 residues. Germline CDR1 is MNHEY and CDR2 is SVGAGI. The CDR3, as DNA: TGTGCCGGCGAGCGGGGAGGGGAGCTGTTTTTT. Its protein product is CAGERGGELFF.

The CDR3 DNA is TGTGCCAGCAGCGTAGATTCGGGGGGCCTAGGTGAGCAGTTCTTC. Its translation: CASSVDSGGLGEQFF. J is TRBJ2-1 and V is TRBV9; tentative D call: TRBD2 (7 bases). The germline V gene has CDR1 SGDLS and CDR2 YYNGEE. V lost 0 bases to trimming and J lost 9 bases, with 16 bases between them. The CDR3 length is 15 residues.

The table lists this clone with a few counts. J is TRBJ1-1 and V is TRBV7-9; TRBD1 matches at 9 bases. V shed 5 bases, J shed 7 bases, and the junction held 14 bases outside the gene matches. CDR3 length equals 16 residues. Germline V gene data show CDR1 as SEHNR and CDR2 as FQNEAQ (reference sequence). CDR3 loop: CASSPSRTGEIGEAFF. The CDR3 region has the DNA TGTGCCAGCAGCCCATCGAGGACAGGGGAGATTGGTGAAGCTTTCTTT.

The chain recombines TRBV30 with TRBJ1-3; 10 bases are shared with TRBD1. V trimming: 5 bases; J trimming: 5 bases; junction bases outside the gene matches: 6. CDR1 GTSNPN and CDR2 SVGIG come from the germline V gene (reference sequence). This CDR3 comprises 14 residues. For the CDR3, the DNA is TGTGCCTGGTGGACAGGGGGGTACAGAAACACCATATATTTT. Translated, it gives CAWWTGGYRNTIYF.

This clone showed up just once. This rearrangement joins TRBV9 to TRBJ2-7; D gene ambiguous. CDR1 is SGDLS and CDR2 is YYNGEE in the germline V gene. This CDR3 has 13 residues. The ends were cut back, 0 bases at V and 2 bases at J, with 6 bases in the middle. The CDR3 spells CASSVDVAYEQYF. CDR3 in DNA: TGTGCCAGCAGCGTAGACGTAGCCTACGAGCAGTACTTC.